Listed below are T cell receptor beta chains from one sample, sequenced in a study of blood T cell repertoires in COVID-19. Method: immunoSEQ multiplex PCR; TCRdb's copy keeps in-frame clones and lacks some. The data contain about 100,000 clones, around four fifths of them singletons. The sequenced material came from peripheral blood. Every receptor here comes from an older man with active or convalescent COVID-19. Each CDR3 is given with its conserved first and last residue. The order of the fields is clone size, V gene, J gene, D gene, CDR3 protein, CDR3 DNA. The D gene is left open where the match is weak. A row's size may be missing; if present it is once, few, many or a size class.

.,TRBV4-3,TRBJ2-6,TRBD2,CASSQDGGAGANVLTF,TGCGCCAGCAGCCAAGATGGGGGGGCTGGGGCCAACGTCCTGACTTTC
few,TRBV28,TRBJ1-1,TRBD1,CASSLSPGGLGTEAFF,TGTGCCAGCAGTTTAAGCCCAGGGGGATTGGGAACTGAAGCTTTCTTT
.,TRBV4-3,TRBJ1-2,.,CASSQDGRRYTF,TGCGCCAGCAGCCAAGATGGCAGGCGCTACACCTTC
few,TRBV4-2,TRBJ2-1,TRBD2,CASSQDSPSTSGANEQFF,TGTGCCAGCAGCCAAGATTCCCCCTCAACTAGCGGGGCTAATGAGCAGTTCTTC
.,TRBV14,TRBJ1-2,TRBD1,CASSPQGAGGYTF,TGTGCCAGCAGCCCTCAGGGGGCAGGTGGCTACACCTTC
.,TRBV6-5,TRBJ1-1,.,CASSYSRSIGEAFF,TGTGCCAGCAGTTACTCGAGGTCAATCGGTGAAGCTTTCTTT
.,TRBV5-1,TRBJ1-1,.,CASSLGGTRGAFF,TGCGCCAGCAGCTTGGGAGGCACAAGGGGAGCTTTCTTT
few,TRBV24-1,TRBJ2-2,TRBD1,CATSDFWGQGDTGELFF,TGTGCCACCAGTGATTTTTGGGGACAGGGCGACACCGGGGAGCTGTTTTTT
.,TRBV14,TRBJ1-3,.,CASSQVGISGNTIYF,TGTGCCAGCAGCCAAGTCGGGATCTCTGGAAACACCATATATTTT
.,TRBV7-9,TRBJ1-3,TRBD1,CASSSTGGSGNTIYF,TGTGCCAGCAGCTCAACAGGGGGCTCTGGAAACACCATATATTTT
.,TRBV19,TRBJ1-5,.,CASRPLDTGPYSNQPQHF,TGTGCCAGTAGACCCCTTGACACTGGCCCTTATAGCAATCAGCCCCAGCATTTT
.,TRBV20-1,TRBJ2-1,.,CSASVANEQFF,TGCAGTGCTAGTGTAGCTAATGAGCAGTTCTTC
.,TRBV4-1,TRBJ2-1,.,CASSQEWGPPYNEQFF,TGCGCCAGCAGCCAAGAATGGGGGCCGCCATACAATGAGCAGTTCTTC
.,TRBV4-2,TRBJ1-4,TRBD1,CASSQGTGPTTNEKLFF,TGTGCCAGCAGCCAAGGGACAGGGCCAACAACTAATGAAAAACTGTTTTTT
.,TRBV14,TRBJ2-7,.,CASSRDREGGYEQYF,TGTGCCAGCAGCCGAGACAGGGAGGGAGGATACGAGCAGTACTTC
.,TRBV27,TRBJ2-1,TRBD2,CASSLFSPRRGGYNEQFF,TGTGCCAGCAGTTTATTCTCCCCTAGGCGGGGGGGATACAATGAGCAGTTCTTC
.,TRBV3-1/TRBV3-2,TRBJ1-3,.,CASSQDLSGNTIYF,TGTGCCAGCAGCCAAGATCTCTCTGGAAACACCATATATTTT
.,TRBV14,TRBJ1-1,.,CASSQVLGLNTEAFF,TGTGCCAGCAGCCAAGTTCTGGGGCTGAACACTGAAGCTTTCTTT
once,TRBV4-2,TRBJ2-1,.,CASSQAWRNEQFF,TGTGCCAGCAGCCAAGCATGGAGGAATGAGCAGTTCTTC
.,TRBV6-6,TRBJ1-4,.,CASSYPAKEEKLFF,TGTGCCAGCAGTTACCCCGCCAAGGAGGAAAAACTGTTTTTT
.,TRBV7-8,TRBJ2-2,.,CASSLGGLGELFF,TGTGCCAGCAGCTTAGGGGGGCTCGGGGAGCTGTTTTTT
.,TRBV19,TRBJ2-1,TRBD2,CASSIVAGGGNEQFF,TGTGCCAGTAGTATAGTAGCGGGAGGGGGCAATGAGCAGTTCTTC
.,TRBV24-1,TRBJ2-1,.,CATSGTGFQRGGLHEQFF,TGTGCCACCAGCGGGACAGGGTTTCAGCGGGGGGGCTTACATGAGCAGTTCTTC
once,TRBV5-1,TRBJ2-7,TRBD1,CASRLGQGYYEQYF,TGCGCCAGCAGGTTGGGACAGGGGTACTACGAGCAGTACTTC
.,TRBV19,TRBJ2-7,.,CASSRTVNYEQYF,TGTGCCAGTAGTAGGACAGTAAACTACGAGCAGTACTTC
.,TRBV27,TRBJ1-2,.,CASSPLGSGGYTF,TGTGCCAGCAGTCCGCTCGGTTCAGGGGGCTACACCTTC
.,TRBV7-6,TRBJ2-3,TRBD1,CASSPGGDTQYF,TGTGCCAGCAGCCCAGGGGGAGATACGCAGTATTTT
.,TRBV10-3,TRBJ1-5,TRBD1,CAISDPTGGGNQPQHF,TGTGCCATCAGTGACCCCACAGGGGGCGGCAATCAGCCCCAGCATTTT
.,TRBV5-5,TRBJ1-2,TRBD1,CASSLVWSQGKNYGYTF,TGTGCCAGCAGCTTGGTTTGGTCACAGGGGAAAAACTATGGCTACACCTTC
.,TRBV2,TRBJ1-6,TRBD1,CASSEADRVVNSPLHF,TGTGCCAGCAGTGAAGCCGACAGGGTGGTGAATTCACCCCTCCACTTT
once,TRBV6-5,TRBJ1-1,.,CASSYTILGGMTEAFF,TGTGCCAGCAGTTACACTATACTGGGAGGAATGACTGAAGCTTTCTTT
.,TRBV6-2/TRBV6-3,TRBJ1-5,.,CASSYGRIGNQPQHF,TGTGCCAGCAGTTACGGGAGAATAGGGAATCAGCCCCAGCATTTT
.,TRBV25-1,TRBJ1-2,TRBD1,CASRPQGVEGYTF,TGTGCCAGCAGACCTCAGGGGGTTGAGGGCTACACCTTC
.,TRBV28,TRBJ2-3,.,CASSLTDSLTDTQYF,TGTGCCAGCAGTTTAACCGACTCCCTCACAGATACGCAGTATTTT
.,TRBV5-1,TRBJ2-1,.,CASTVGLEQFF,TGCGCCAGCACGGTTGGTCTTGAGCAGTTCTTC